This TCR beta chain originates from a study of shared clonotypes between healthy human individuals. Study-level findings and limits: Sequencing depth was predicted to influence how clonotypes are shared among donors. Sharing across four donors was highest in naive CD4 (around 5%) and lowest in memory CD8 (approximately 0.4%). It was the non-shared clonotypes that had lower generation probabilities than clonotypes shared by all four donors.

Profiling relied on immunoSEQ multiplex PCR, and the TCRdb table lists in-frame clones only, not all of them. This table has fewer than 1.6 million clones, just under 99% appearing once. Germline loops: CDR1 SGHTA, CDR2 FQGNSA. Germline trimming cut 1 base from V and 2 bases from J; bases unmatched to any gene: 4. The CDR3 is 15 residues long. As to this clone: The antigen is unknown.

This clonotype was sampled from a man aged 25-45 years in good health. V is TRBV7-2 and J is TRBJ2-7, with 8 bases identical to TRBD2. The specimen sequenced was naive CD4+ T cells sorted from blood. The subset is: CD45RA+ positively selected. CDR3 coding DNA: TGTGCCAGCAGCTTAGTAGCGGGGAACGCCTACGAGCAGTACTTC. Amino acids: CASSLVAGNAYEQYF.